This T cell receptor beta chain was captured in a study of T cell clonality in common variable immunodeficiency. This clone has only a few counts. Antigen specificity is unknown. The read ends 3 residues early relative to the CDR3; the germline J gene fills the gap. Study observations and caveats: In common variable immunodeficiency, TCR beta chains reportedly carried fewer deletions and N-nucleotide insertions. Compared with controls, CVID subjects had fewer shared TCRbeta clones.

This CDR3 is built from 19 residues. Germline V lookup: CDR1 MNHNS, CDR2 SASEGT. The V and J ends lost 2 bases and 0 bases, in that order; junction bases with no gene match: 9. Only in-frame clones appear in the TCRdb table, and some are missing; sequencing was by immunoSEQ multiplex PCR. The profile covers some 42,000 clones, none occurring a single time. The gene calls are TRBV6-1 and TRBJ1-6; 8 nucleotides match TRBD1. This clonotype was obtained from a human donor with common variable immunodeficiency. The sample taken for sequencing was peripheral blood mononuclear cells. This CDR3 reads CASSELGWDRSSYNSPLHF. The CDR3 bases that were read are TGTGCCAGCAGTGAATTAGGATGGGACAGGAGCTCCTATAATTCACCC.